A single T cell receptor beta chain is shown here with its context. Germline values: CDR1 MNHNY, CDR2 SVGAGI (reference sequence). The CDR3 spans 15 residues. V was pared by 7 bases and J by 0 bases, with 13 bases between. The source of the sample is a study of T cell changes during pregnancy in multiple sclerosis. This table comes from immunoSEQ multiplex PCR, and its TCRdb copy is limited to in-frame clones, with some not included. The sample gives nearly 110,000 clones, around 90% of which show up once; over 1.5% is in the top ten. The TCR sequence derives from a female donor with multiple sclerosis, enrolled in a pregnancy study. The chain employs TRBV6-6 and TRBJ2-4; tentative D call: TRBD1 (6 bases). The source material was peripheral blood, sampled before pregnancy. The CDR3 is CASIHREQAKNIQYF. CDR3 in DNA: TGTGCCAGCATCCACAGGGAACAAGCCAAAAACATTCAGTACTTC.